What follows describes a single T cell receptor beta chain. V lost 0 bases and J lost 1, with 7 bases in between. Germline V gives CDR1 SGHTA, CDR2 FQGNSA. The CDR3 runs 15 residues. The data originate from a study of T cell responses to AZD1222 COVID-19 vaccine. Generated by immunoSEQ multiplex PCR, the TCRdb table keeps only in-frame clones and is missing some. The table has 200,000 or so clones, around 90% seen once. The receptor comes from an adult in good health. Sample: peripheral blood, taken on day 0 of AZD1222 vaccination. The J gene is TRBJ1-3, the V gene TRBV7-2; D gene uncertain. CDR3 nucleotides: TGTGCCAGCAGCTTAGCACACGTTTCTGGAAACACCATATATTTT. This codes for CASSLAHVSGNTIYF.